This T cell receptor beta chain was recovered during a study of shared clonotypes between healthy human individuals. To note about this clone: The antigen remains undetermined.

The CDR3 contains 15 residues. The germline CDR1 and CDR2 sequences are MNHEY and SVGAGI. Trimming stripped 4 bases from V and 4 bases from J, with 13 bases between. Genomic DNA of each subset was evenly split across several immunoSEQ plates. Sequencing used immunoSEQ multiplex PCR; TCRdb keeps in-frame clones, though not all of them. This table has millions of clones, approximately 95% appearing once. Whole-study results and caveats: Naive CD4 clonotypes were shared across several donors at roughly 5%.

Participating donors were healthy, HIV-negative adults free of recent acute infections or vaccinations. Into CD45RA+ naive and CD45RA-negative memory subsets, the CD4+ cells were split. Sequenced: naive CD4+ T cells sorted from blood. The subset here: CD45RA+ positively selected. V usage is TRBV6-5 and J usage is TRBJ2-2; D gene ambiguous. The source is a man aged 18-30 years in good health. The CDR3 coding sequence is TGTGCCAGCAGTTCTTTGCGTATCCTCACCGGGGAGCTGTTTTTT. Protein: CASSSLRILTGELFF.